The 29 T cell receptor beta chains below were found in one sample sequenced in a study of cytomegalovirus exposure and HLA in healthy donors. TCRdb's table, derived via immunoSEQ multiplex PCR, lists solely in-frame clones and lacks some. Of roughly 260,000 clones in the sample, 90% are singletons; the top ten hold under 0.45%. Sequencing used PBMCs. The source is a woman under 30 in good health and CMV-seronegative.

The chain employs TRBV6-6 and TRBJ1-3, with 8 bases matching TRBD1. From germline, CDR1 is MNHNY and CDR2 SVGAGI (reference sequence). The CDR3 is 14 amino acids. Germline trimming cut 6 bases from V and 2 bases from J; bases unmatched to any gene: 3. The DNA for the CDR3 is TGTGCCAGCAGCTGGACAGGGACTGGAAACACCATATATTTT. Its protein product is CASSWTGTGNTIYF.

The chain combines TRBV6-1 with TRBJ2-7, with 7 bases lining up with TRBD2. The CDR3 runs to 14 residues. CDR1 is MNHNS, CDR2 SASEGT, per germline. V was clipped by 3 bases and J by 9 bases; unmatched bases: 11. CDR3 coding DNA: TGTGCCAGCAGTGATTCGGGTCGGGGGGACGTGCAGTACGTC. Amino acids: CASSDSGRGDVQYV.

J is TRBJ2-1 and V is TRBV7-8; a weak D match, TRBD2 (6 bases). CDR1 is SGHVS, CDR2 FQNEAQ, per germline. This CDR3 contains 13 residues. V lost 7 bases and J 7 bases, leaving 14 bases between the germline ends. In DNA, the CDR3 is TGTGCCAGCATGTGGAGGGTTCCGAATGAGCAGTTCTTC. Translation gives CASMWRVPNEQFF.

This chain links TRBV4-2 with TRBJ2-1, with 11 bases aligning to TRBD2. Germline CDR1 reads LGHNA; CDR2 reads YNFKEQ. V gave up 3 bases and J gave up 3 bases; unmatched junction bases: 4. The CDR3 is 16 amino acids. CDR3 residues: CASSHGSGGVYNEQFF. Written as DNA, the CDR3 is TGTGCCAGCAGCCATGGTAGCGGGGGGGTCTACAATGAGCAGTTCTTC.

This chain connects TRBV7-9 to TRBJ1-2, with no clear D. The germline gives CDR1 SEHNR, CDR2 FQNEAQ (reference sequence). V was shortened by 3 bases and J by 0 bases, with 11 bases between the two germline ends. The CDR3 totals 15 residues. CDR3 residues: CASSFPVGANYGYTF. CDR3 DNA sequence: TGTGCCAGCAGCTTCCCTGTGGGAGCTAACTATGGCTACACCTTC.

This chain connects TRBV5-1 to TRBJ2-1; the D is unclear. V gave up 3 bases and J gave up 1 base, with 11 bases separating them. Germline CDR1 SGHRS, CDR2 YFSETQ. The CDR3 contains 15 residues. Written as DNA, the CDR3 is TGCGCCAGCAGCTCCGACACTGGGTCCTACAATGAGCAGTTCTTC. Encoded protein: CASSSDTGSYNEQFF.

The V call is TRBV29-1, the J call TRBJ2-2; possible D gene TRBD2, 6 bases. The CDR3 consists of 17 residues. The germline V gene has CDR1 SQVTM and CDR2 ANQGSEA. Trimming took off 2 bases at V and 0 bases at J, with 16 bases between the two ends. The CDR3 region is CSVETLRPGANTGELFF. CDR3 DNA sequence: TGCAGCGTTGAAACCCTTCGGCCGGGGGCGAACACCGGGGAGCTGTTTTTT.

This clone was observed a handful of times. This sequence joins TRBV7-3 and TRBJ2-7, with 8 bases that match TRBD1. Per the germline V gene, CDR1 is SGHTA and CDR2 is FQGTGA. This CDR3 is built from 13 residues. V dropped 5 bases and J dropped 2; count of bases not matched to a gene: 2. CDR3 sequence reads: CASSRGQAYEQYF. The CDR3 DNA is TGTGCCAGCAGCCGGGGACAGGCCTACGAGCAGTACTTC.

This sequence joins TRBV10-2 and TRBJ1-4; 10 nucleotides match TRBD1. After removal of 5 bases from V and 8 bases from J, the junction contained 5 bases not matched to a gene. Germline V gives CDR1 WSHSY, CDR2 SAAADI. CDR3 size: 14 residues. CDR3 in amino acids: CASSRDRGGEKLFF. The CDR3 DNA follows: TGCGCCAGCAGTAGGGACAGGGGAGGGGAAAAACTGTTTTTT.

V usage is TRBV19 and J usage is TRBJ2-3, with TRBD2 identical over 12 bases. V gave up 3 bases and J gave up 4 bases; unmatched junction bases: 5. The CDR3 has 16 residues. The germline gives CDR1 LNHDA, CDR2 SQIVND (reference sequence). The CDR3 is CASSMLAGGYSDTQYF. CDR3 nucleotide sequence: TGTGCCAGTAGTATGCTAGCGGGGGGGTATTCAGATACGCAGTATTTT.

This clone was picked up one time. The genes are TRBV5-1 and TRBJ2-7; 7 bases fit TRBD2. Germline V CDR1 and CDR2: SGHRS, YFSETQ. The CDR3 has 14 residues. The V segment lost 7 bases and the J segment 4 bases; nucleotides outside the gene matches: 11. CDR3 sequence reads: CASGEGSPLYEQYF. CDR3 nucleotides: TGCGCCAGCGGGGAGGGCTCCCCCTTGTACGAGCAGTACTTC.

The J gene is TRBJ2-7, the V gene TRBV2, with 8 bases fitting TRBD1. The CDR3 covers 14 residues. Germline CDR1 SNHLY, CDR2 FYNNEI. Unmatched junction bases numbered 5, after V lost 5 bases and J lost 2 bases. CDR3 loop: CASSTDRVAYEQYV. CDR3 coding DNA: TGTGCCAGCAGTACGGACAGGGTCGCCTACGAGCAGTACGTC.

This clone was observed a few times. CDR3 bases: TGTGCCAGCAGGAGAGGCAGGGTCGTCTATGGCTACACCTTC. This gives the protein CASRRGRVVYGYTF. The rearrangement uses TRBV28 and TRBJ1-2, with D possibly being TRBD1 (5 bases). The ends were cut back, 6 bases at V and 4 bases at J, with 15 bases in the middle. Germline V gene lookup returns CDR1 MDHEN and CDR2 SYDVKM. The CDR3 has 14 residues.

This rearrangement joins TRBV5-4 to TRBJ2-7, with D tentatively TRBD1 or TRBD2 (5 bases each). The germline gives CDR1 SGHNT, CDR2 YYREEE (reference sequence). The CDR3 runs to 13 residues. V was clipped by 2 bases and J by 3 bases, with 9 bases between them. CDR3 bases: TGTGCCAGCAGCTTCGTTGGGGGCTACGAGCAGTACGTC. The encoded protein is CASSFVGGYEQYV.

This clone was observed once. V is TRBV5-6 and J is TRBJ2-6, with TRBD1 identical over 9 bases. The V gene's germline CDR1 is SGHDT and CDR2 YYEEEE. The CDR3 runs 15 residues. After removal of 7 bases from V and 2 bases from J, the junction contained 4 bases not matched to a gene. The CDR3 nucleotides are TGTGCCAGCGACAGGGGGAGGGCTGGGGCCAACGTCCTGACTTTC. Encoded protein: CASDRGRAGANVLTF.

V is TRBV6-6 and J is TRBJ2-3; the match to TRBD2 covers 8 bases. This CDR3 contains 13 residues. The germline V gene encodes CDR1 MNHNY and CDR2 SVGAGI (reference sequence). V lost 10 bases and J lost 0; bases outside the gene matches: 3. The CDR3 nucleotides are TGTGCCATAGAGCGGGGGAGCACAGATACGCAGTATTTT. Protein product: CAIERGSTDTQYF.

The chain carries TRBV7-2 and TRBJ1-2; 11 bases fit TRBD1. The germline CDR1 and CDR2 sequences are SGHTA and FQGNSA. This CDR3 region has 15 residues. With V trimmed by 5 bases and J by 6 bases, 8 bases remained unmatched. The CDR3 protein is CASSPGQGAGHGYTF. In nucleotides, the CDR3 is TGTGCCAGCAGCCCCGGACAGGGGGCTGGACATGGCTACACCTTC.

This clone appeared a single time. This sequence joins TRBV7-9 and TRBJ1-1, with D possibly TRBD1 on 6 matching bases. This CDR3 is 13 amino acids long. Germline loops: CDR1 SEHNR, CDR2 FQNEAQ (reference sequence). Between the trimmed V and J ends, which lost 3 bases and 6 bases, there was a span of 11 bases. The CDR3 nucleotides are TGTGCCAGCAGCTTTACAGGGACCGCTGAAGCTTTCTTT. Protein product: CASSFTGTAEAFF.

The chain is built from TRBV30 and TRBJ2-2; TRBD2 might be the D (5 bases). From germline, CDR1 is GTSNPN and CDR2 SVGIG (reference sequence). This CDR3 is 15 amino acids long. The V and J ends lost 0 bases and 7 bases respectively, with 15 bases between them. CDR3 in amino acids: CAWSVKAGYLGELFF. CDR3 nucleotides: TGTGCCTGGAGTGTAAAGGCGGGTTACCTCGGGGAGCTGTTTTTT. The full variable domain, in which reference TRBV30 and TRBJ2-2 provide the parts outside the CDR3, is SQTIHQWPATLVQPVGSPLSLECTVEGTSNPNLYWYRQAAGRGLQLLFYSVGIGQISSEVPQNLSASRPQDRQFILSSKKLLLSDSGFYLCAWSVKAGYLGELFFGEGSRLTVL.

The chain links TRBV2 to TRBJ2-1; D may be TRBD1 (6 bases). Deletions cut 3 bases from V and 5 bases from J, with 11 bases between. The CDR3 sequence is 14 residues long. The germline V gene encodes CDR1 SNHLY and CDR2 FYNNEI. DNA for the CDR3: TGTGCCAGCAGTGATAGGACAGCGGACAATGAGCAGTTCTTC. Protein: CASSDRTADNEQFF. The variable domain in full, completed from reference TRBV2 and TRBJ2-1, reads EPEVTQTPSHQVTQMGQEVILRCVPISNHLYFYWYRQILGQKVEFLVSFYNNEISEKSEIFDDQFSVERPDGSNFTLKIRSTKLEDSAMYFCASSDRTADNEQFFGPGTRLTVL.

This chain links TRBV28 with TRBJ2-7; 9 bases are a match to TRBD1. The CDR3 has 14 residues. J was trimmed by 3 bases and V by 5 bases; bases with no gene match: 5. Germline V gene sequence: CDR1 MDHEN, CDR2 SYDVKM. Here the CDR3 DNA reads TGTGCCAGCAGTCGACAGGGGGGGCTCTACGAGCAGTACGTC. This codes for CASSRQGGLYEQYV.

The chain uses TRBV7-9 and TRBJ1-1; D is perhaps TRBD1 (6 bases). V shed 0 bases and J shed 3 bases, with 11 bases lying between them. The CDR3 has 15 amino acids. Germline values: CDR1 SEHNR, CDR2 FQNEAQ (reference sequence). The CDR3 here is CASSLAQGRDTEAFF. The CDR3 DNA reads TGTGCCAGCAGCTTAGCACAGGGTAGAGACACTGAAGCTTTCTTT.

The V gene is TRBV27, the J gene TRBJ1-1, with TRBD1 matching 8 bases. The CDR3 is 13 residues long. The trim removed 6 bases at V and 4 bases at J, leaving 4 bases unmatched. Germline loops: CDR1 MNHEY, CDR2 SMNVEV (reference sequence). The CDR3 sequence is CASRTGAATEAFF. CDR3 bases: TGTGCCAGCAGGACAGGGGCCGCCACTGAAGCTTTCTTT.

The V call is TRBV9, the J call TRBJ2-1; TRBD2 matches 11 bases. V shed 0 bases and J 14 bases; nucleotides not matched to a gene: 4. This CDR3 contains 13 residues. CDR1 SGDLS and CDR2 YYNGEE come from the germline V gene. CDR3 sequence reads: CASSVDLAGGEFF. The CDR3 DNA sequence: TGTGCCAGCAGCGTAGATCTAGCGGGGGGAGAGTTCTTC.

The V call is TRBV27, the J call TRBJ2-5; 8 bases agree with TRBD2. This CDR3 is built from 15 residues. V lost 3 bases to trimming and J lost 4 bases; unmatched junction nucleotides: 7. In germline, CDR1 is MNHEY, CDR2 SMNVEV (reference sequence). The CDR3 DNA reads TGTGCCAGCAGTTTTACTGGGGCGGGAGGAGAGACCCAGTACTTC. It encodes CASSFTGAGGETQYF.

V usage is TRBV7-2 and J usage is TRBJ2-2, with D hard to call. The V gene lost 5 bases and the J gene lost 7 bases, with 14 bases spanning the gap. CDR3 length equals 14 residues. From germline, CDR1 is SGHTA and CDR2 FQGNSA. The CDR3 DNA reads TGTGCCAGCAGCCCACCTTACGGGTTCGGGGAGCTGTTTTTT. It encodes CASSPPYGFGELFF.

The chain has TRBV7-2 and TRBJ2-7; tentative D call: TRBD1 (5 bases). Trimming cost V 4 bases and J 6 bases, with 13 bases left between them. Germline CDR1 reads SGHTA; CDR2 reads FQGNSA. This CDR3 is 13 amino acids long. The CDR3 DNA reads TGTGCCAGCAGCTCTCAACAGGCTAGCGAGCAGTACTTC. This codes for CASSSQQASEQYF.

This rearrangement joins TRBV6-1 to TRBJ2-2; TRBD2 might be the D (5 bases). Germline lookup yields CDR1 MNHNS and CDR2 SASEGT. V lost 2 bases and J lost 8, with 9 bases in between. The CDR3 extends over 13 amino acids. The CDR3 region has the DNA TGTGCCAGCAGTGAACAGAGGGAGGGGGAGCTGTTTTTT. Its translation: CASSEQREGELFF.

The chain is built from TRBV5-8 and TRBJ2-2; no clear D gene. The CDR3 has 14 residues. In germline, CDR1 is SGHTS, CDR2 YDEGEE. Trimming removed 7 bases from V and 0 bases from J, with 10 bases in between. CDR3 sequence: CASVGRPNTGELFF. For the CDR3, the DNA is TGTGCCAGCGTGGGCAGACCGAACACCGGGGAGCTGTTTTTT.